This section outlines one T cell receptor (beta chain) sequence together with its context. Here immunoSEQ multiplex PCR was the method, and the copy in TCRdb shows in-frame clones only, minus some. The table includes 55,000 to 70,000 clones, about nine tenths detected once. The data belong to a study of T cell changes during pregnancy in multiple sclerosis. This CDR3 comprises 14 residues. Trimming left V 5 bases short and J 8 bases short, with 15 bases between. CDR1 is SNHLY, CDR2 FYNNEI, per germline. The receptor's source is a female donor in good health, enrolled as a control in a pregnancy study. The sequences come from peripheral blood, collected in the first trimester of pregnancy. The V gene is TRBV2, the J gene TRBJ1-4; D gene uncertain. The DNA of the CDR3 is TGTGCCAGCAGTACCGGGTACCGGGAAGAAAAACTGTTTTTT. It codes for CASSTGYREEKLFF.